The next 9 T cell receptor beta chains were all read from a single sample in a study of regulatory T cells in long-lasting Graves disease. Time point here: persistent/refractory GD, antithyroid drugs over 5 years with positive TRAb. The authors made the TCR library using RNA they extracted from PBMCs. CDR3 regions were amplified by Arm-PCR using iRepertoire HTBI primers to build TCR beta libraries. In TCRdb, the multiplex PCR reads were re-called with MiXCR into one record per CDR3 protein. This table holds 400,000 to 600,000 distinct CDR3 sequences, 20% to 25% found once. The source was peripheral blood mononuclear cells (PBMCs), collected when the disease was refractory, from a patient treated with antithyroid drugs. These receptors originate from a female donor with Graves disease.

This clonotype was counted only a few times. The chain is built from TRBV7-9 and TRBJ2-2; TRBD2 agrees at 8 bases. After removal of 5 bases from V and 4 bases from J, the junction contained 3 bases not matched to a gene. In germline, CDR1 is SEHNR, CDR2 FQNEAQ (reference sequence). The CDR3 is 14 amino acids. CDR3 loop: CASSPAGVTGELFF. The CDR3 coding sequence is TGTGCCAGCAGCCCAGCGGGAGTCACCGGGGAGCTGTTTTTT.

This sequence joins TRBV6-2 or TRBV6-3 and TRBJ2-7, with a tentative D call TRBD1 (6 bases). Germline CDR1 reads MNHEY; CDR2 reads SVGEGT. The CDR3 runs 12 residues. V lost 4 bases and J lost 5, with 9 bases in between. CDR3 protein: CASSSGAHEQYF. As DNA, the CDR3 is TGTGCCAGCAGTTCAGGGGCCCACGAGCAGTACTTC.

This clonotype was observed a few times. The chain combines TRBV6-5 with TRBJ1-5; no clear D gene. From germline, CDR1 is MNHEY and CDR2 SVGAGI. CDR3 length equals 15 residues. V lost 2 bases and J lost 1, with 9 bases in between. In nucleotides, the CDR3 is TGTGCCAGCAGTTACGACGAAGCGAGCAATCAGCCCCAGCATTTT. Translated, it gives CASSYDEASNQPQHF.

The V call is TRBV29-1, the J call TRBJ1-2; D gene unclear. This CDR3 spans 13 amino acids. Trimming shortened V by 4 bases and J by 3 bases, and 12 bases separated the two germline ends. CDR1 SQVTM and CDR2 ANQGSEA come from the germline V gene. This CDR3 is CSVGATPDYGYTF. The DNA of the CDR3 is TGCAGCGTTGGCGCAACCCCGGACTATGGCTACACCTTC.

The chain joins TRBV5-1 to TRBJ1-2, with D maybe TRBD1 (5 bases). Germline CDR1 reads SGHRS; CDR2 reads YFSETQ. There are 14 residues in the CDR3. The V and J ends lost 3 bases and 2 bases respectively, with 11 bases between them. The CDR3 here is CASSSLRDNYGYTF. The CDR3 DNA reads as TGCGCCAGCAGCTCCCTGAGGGACAACTATGGCTACACCTTC.

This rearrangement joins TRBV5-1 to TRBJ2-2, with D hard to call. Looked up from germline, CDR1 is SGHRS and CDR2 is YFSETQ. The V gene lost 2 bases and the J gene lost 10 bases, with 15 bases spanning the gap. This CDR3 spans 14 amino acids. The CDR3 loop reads CASSFMSGSSELFF. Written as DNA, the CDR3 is TGCGCCAGCAGCTTCATGTCTGGATCTTCGGAGCTGTTTTTT.

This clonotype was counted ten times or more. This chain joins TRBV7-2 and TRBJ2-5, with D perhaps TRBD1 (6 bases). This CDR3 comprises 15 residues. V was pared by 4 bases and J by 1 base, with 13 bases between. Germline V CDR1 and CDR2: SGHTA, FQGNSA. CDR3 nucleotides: TGTGCCAGCAGCTACAGTAGGACAGTCCAAGAGACCCAGTACTTC. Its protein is CASSYSRTVQETQYF.

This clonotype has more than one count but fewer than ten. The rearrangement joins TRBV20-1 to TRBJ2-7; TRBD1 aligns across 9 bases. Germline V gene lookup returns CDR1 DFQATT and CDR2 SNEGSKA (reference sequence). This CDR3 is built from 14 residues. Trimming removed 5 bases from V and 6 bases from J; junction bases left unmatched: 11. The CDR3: CSAYNRGHLGEQYF. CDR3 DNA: TGCAGTGCTTACAACAGGGGGCATTTGGGCGAGCAGTACTTC.

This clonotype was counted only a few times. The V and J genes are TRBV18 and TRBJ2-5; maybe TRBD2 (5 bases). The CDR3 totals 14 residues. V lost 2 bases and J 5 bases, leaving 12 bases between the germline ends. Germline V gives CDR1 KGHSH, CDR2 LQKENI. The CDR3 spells CASSPMEVGETQYF. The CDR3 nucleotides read TGTGCCAGCTCACCAATGGAGGTCGGGGAGACCCAGTACTTC. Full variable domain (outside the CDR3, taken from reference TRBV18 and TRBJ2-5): NAGVMQNPRHLVRRRGQEARLRCSPMKGHSHVYWYRQLPEEGLKFMVYLQKENIIDESGMPKERFSAEFPKEGPSILRIQQVVRGDSAAYFCASSPMEVGETQYFGPGTRLLVL.